This T cell receptor beta chain was sequenced during a study of identical twins. Study-level findings and limits: Beta clonotypes that were abundant in cord blood contained fewer insertions, a pattern absent from memory repertoires. The presence of invariant MAIT and iNKT cells could partly confound analyses of zero-insertion sequences.

Trimming shortened V by 7 bases and J by 5 bases, and 21 bases separated the two germline ends. Germline V CDR1 and CDR2: MNHEY, SVGAGI. The CDR3 totals 16 residues. Note on this clonotype: Its specificity is unknown.

TCRdb independently ran MiXCR on the 5' RACE reads; one entry per CDR3 protein. The top ten clones hold around 0.25% of a sample with around 1.7 million distinct CDR3 sequences, about 30% of them seen once. The material sequenced was cord blood. The chain employs TRBV6-5 and TRBJ1-5, with D possibly matching TRBD1 (5 bases). The sequence came from a newborn girl in good health. The CDR3 loop reads CASIHHVGGYDQPQHF. CDR3 bases: TGTGCCAGCATACATCACGTGGGGGGTTACGATCAGCCCCAGCATTTT.